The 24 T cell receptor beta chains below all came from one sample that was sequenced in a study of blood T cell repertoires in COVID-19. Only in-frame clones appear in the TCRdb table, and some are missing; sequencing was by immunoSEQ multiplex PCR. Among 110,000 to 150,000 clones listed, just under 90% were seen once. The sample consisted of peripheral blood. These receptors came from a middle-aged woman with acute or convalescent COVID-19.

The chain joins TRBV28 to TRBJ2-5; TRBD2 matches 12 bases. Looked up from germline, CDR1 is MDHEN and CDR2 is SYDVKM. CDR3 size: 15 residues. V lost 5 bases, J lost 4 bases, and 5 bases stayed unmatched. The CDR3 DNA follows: TGTGCCAGCAGTCCTAGCGGGGGGGCCAGAGAGACCCAGTACTTC. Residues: CASSPSGGARETQYF.

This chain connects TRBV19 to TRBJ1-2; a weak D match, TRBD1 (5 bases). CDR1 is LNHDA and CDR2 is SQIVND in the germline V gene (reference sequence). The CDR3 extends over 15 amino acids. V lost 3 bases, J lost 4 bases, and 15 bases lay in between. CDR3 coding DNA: TGTGCCAGTAGTATTCCATCTACAGGTACCTATGGCTACACCTTC. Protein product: CASSIPSTGTYGYTF.

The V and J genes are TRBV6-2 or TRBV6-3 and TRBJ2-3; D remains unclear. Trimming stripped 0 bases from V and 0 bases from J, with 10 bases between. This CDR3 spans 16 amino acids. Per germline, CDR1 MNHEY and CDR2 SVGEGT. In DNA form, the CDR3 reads TGTGCCAGCAGTTACTCGGTAGCTACTAGCACAGATACGCAGTATTTT. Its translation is CASSYSVATSTDTQYF.

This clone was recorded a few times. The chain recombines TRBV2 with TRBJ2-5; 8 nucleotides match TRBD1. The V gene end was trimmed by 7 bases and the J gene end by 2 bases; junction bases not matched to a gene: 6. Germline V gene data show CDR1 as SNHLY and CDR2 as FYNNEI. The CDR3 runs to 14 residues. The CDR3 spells CASTEGDRQETQYF. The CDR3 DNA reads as TGTGCCAGCACCGAGGGGGACAGGCAAGAGACCCAGTACTTC.

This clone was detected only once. DNA of the CDR3: TGTGCCACCAGCAGCCCCCGGGACAGCTTGATCACTGAAGCTTTCTTT. This encodes CATSSPRDSLITEAFF. The chain recombines TRBV15 with TRBJ1-1, with 7 bases fitting TRBD1. The CDR3 totals 16 residues. The J segment lost 4 bases and the V segment lost 3 bases, leaving 11 bases of the junction unmatched. CDR1 LNHNV and CDR2 YYDKDF come from the germline V gene (reference sequence).

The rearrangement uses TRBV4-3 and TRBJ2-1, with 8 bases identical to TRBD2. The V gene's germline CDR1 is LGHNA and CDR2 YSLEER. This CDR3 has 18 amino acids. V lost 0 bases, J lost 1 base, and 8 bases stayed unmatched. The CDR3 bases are TGCGCCAGCAGCCAAGAGTCCCGGAGCGGGGGTTCCTACAATGAGCAGTTCTTC. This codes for CASSQESRSGGSYNEQFF.

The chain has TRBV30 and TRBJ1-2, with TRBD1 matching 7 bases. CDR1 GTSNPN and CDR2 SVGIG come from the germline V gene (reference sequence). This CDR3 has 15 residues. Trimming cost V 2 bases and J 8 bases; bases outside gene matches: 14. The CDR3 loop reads CAWSTEIRGRSGYTF. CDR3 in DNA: TGTGCCTGGAGTACAGAGATAAGGGGGCGAAGCGGCTACACCTTC.

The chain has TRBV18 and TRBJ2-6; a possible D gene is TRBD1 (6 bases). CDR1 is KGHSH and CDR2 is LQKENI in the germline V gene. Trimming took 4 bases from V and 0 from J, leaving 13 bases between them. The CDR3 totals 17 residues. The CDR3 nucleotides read TGTGCCAGCTCACAAGTCGGGACAAGCTCTGGGGCCAACGTCCTGACTTTC. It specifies CASSQVGTSSGANVLTF.

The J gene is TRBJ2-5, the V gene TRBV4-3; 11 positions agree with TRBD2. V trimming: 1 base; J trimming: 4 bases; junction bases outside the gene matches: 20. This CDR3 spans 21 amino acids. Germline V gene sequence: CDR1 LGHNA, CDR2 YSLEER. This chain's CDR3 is CASSQGSGLAGGHLYPETQYF. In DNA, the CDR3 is TGCGCCAGCAGCCAAGGCTCAGGCCTAGCGGGGGGCCACCTCTATCCAGAGACCCAGTACTTC.

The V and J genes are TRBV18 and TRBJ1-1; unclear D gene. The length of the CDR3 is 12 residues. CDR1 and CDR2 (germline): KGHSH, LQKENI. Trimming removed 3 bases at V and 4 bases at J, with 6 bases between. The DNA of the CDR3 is TGTGCCAGCTCACCGATGAGCACTGAAGCTTTCTTT. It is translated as CASSPMSTEAFF.

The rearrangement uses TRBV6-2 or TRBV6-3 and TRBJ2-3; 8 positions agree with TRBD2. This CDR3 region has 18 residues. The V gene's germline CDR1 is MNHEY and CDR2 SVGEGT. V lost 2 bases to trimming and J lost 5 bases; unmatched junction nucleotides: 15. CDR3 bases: TGTGCCAGCAGTTACAGGACGGGAGGGCCCCGGAACGGAGATACGCAGTATTTT. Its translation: CASSYRTGGPRNGDTQYF.

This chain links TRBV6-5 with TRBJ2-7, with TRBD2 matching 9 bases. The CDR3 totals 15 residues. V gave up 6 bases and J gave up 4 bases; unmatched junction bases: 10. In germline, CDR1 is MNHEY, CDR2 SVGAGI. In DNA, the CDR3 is TGTGCCAGCAGACCACCCCGCGGGGGGGCGTACGAGCAGTACTTC. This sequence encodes CASRPPRGGAYEQYF.

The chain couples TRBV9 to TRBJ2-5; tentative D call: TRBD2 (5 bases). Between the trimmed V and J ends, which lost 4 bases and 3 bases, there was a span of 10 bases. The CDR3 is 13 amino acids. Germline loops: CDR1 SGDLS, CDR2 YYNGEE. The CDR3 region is CASSSVGEETQYF. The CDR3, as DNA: TGTGCCAGCAGCTCAGTGGGAGAAGAGACCCAGTACTTC.

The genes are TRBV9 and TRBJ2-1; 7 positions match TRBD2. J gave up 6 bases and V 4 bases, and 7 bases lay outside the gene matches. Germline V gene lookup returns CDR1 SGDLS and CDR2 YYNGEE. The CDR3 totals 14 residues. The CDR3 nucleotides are TGTGCCAGCAGCTTAGGGGTAGCGGGCAATGAGCAGTTCTTC. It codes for CASSLGVAGNEQFF.

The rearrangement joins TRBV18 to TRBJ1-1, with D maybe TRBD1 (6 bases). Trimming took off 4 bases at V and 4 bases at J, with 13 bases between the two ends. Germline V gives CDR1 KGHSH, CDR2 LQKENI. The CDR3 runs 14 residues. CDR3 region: CASSLTQGPTEAFF. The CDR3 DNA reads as TGTGCCAGCTCACTAACGCAGGGGCCCACTGAAGCTTTCTTT. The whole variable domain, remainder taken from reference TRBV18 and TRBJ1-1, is NAGVMQNPRHLVRRRGQEARLRCSPMKGHSHVYWYRQLPEEGLKFMVYLQKENIIDESGMPKERFSAEFPKEGPSILRIQQVVRGDSAAYFCASSLTQGPTEAFFGQGTRLTVV.

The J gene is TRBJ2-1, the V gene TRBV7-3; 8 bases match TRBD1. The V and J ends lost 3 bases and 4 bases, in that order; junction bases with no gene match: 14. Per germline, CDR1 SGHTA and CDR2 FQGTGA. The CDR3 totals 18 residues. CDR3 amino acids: CASSFPPGQGAGYNEQFF. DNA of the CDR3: TGTGCCAGCAGCTTCCCCCCGGGGCAGGGGGCGGGATACAATGAGCAGTTCTTC.

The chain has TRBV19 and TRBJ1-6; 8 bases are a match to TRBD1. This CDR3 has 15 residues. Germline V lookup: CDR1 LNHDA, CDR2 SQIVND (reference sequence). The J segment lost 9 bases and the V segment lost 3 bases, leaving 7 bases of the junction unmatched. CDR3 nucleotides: TGTGCCAGTAGTATTGGGGACAGGTTTGTTTCACCCCTCCACTTT. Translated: CASSIGDRFVSPLHF. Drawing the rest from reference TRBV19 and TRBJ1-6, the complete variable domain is DGGITQSPKYLFRKEGQNVTLSCEQNLNHDAMYWYRQDPGQGLRLIYYSQIVNDFQKGDIAEGYSVSREKKESFPLTVTSAQKNPTAFYLCASSIGDRFVSPLHFGNGTRLTVT.

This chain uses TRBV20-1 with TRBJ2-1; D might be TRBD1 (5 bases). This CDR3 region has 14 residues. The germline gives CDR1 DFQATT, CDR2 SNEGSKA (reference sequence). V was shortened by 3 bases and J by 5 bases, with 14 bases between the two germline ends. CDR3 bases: TGCAGTGCTAGTAGGCAGGGTAACCACAATGAGCAGTTCTTC. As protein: CSASRQGNHNEQFF.

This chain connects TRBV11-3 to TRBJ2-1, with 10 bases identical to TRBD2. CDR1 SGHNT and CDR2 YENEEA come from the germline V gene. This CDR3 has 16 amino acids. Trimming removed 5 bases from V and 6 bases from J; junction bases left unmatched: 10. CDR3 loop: CASSGSSGGRSNEQFF. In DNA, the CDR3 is TGTGCCAGCAGCGGCTCTAGCGGGGGACGCAGCAATGAGCAGTTCTTC. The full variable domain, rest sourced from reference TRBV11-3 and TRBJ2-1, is EAGVVQSPRYKIIEKKQPVAFWCNPISGHNTLYWYLQNLGQGPELLIRYENEEAVDDSQLPKDRFSAERLKGVDSTLKIQPAELGDSAVYLCASSGSSGGRSNEQFFGPGTRLTVL.

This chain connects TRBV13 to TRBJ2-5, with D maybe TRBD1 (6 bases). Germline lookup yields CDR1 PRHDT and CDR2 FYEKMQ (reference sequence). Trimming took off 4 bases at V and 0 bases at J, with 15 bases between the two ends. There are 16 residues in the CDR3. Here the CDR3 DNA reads TGTGCCAGCAGCTCCAGATCGAGGGGGTACCAAGAGACCCAGTACTTC. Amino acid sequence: CASSSRSRGYQETQYF.

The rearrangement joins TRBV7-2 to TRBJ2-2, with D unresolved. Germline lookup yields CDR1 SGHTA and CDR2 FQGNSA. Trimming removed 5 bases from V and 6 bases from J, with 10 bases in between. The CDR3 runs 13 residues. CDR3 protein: CASSPRTAGELFF. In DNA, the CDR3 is TGTGCCAGCAGCCCGCGAACGGCCGGGGAGCTGTTTTTT.

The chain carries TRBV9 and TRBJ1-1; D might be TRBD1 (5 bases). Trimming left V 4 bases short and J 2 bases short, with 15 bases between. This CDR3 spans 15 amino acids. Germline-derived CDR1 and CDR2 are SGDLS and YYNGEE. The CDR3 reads CASSPLGGTNTEAFF. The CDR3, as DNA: TGTGCCAGCAGCCCCTTGGGGGGGACCAACACTGAAGCTTTCTTT.

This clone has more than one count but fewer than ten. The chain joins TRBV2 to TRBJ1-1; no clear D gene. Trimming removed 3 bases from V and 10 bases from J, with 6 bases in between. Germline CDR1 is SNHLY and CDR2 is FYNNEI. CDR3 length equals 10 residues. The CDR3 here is CASSDRRAFF. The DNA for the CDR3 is TGTGCCAGCAGTGATAGGAGAGCTTTCTTT.

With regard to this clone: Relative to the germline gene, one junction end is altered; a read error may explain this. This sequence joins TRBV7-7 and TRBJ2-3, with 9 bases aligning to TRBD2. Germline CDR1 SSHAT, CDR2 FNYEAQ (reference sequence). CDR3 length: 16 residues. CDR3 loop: CASSSHHSGRTDTQYF. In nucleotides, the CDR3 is TGTGCTAGCAGCTCCCACCATAGCGGGAGAACGGATACGCAGTATTTT.